The present T cell receptor (beta chain) was sequenced within a study of Ad26.COV2.S vaccination and SARS-CoV-2 variants. The ends lost 2 bases at V and 0 bases at J; junction bases unmatched: 6. Germline CDR1 and CDR2: KGHSH and LQKENI. The CDR3 is 16 amino acids. Repertoires were generated with immunoSEQ multiplex PCR, while TCRdb's copy carries only in-frame clones and drops some. The sample includes around 270,000 clones, 70% to 90% of them seen just once. Concerning this clone: Its antigen is not identified.

General study findings and limits: A substantial breadth of spike-specific CD8+ and CD4+ T cell responses after vaccination has been reported. Placebo recipients showed lower spike-specific TCR breadth than vaccinees.

As for treatment: around 19 received Ad26.COV2.S at low or high dose, single or two shots; 5 received placebo; per-sample allocation not given. Following the first vaccine or placebo injection, samples were taken on day 63. An Ad26 vector carrying the Wuhan-strain SARS-CoV-2 spike served as the vaccine. This chain joins TRBV18 and TRBJ2-7; TRBD1 agrees at 8 bases. This TCR was recovered from a person between 18 and 65 years old who received the Ad26.COV2.S COVID-19 vaccine or a placebo. The sequencing used peripheral blood, collected in a trial of Ad26.COV2.S vaccine versus placebo. CDR3 DNA sequence: TGTGCCAGCTCACCAGACAGGGGTTCTAGCTCCTACGAGCAGTACTTC. Its translation is CASSPDRGSSSYEQYF. The full variable domain, with the rest looked up from reference TRBV18 and TRBJ2-7, is NAGVMQNPRHLVRRRGQEARLRCSPMKGHSHVYWYRQLPEEGLKFMVYLQKENIIDESGMPKERFSAEFPKEGPSILRIQQVVRGDSAAYFCASSPDRGSSSYEQYFGPGTRLTVT.